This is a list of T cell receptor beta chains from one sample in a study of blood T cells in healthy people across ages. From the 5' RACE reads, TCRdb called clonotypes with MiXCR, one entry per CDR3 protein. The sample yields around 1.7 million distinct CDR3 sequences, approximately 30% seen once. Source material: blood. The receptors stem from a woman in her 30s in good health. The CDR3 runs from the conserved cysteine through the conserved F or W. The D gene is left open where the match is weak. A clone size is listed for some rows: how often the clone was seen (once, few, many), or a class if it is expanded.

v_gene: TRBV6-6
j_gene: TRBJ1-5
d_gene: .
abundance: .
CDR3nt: TGTGCCAGCAGTTACTCTCGGGGGGATCAGCCCCAGCATTTT
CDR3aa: CASSYSRGDQPQHF

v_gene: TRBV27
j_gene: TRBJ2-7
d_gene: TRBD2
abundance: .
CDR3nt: TGTGCCAGCTCCCGCGGGGGGGTCTCCTACGAGCAGTACTTC
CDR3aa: CASSRGGVSYEQYF

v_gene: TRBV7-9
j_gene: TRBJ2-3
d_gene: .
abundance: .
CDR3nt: TGTGCCAGCAGCCCTGGGAGGTTGTCAGATACGCAGTATTTT
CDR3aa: CASSPGRLSDTQYF

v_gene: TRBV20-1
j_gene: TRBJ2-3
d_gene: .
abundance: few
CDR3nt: TGCAGTGCTCAAAAGGGGGATCCCCCGTATTTT
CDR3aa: CSAQKGDPPYF

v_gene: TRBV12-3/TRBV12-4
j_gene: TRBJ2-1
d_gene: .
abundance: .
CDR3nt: TGTGCCAGCAGGTTACGGACGCAATTCAATGAGCAGTTCTTC
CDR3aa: CASRLRTQFNEQFF

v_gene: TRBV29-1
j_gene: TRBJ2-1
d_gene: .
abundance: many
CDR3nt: TGCAGCGCCCCGGGCGGGACCTCCTACAATGAGCAGTTCTTC
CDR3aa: CSAPGGTSYNEQFF

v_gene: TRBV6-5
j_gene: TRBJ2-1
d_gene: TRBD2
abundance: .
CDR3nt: TGTGCCAGCAGTTACTCAATTCGGGGGACGGGGGGGGCCCTCAATGAGCAGTTCTTC
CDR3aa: CASSYSIRGTGGALNEQFF

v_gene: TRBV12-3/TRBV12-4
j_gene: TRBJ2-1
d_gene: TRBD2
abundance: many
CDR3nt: TGTGCCAGTGAGGCCCAGCGGGGATACAATGAGCAGTTCTTC
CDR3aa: CASEAQRGYNEQFF

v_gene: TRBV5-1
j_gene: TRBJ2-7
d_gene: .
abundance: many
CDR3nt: TGCGCCAGCAGCCAGAGACAGGATTATAGGGGCGAGCAGTACTTC
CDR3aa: CASSQRQDYRGEQYF

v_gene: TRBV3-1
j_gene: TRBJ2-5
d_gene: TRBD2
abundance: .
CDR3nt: TGTGCCAGCAGCCAGGGACTAGCGGGACGCGAGACCCAGTACTTC
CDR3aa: CASSQGLAGRETQYF

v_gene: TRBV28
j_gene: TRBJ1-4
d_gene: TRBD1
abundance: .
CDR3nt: TGTGCCACGTTGACAGGGGCGTCGGCTAATGAAAAACTGTTTTTT
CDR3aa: CATLTGASANEKLFF

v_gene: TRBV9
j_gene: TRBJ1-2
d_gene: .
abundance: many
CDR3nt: TGTGCCAGCAGCGCAGAACCAGGCGGTGGTAACTATGGCTACACCTTC
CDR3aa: CASSAEPGGGNYGYTF

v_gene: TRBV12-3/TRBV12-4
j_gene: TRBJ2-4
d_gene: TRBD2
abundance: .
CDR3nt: TGTGCCAGCAGTCCCAGCGGGGGGAGGGACATTCAGTACTTC
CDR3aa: CASSPSGGRDIQYF